The clone carrying this T cell receptor beta chain appeared a few times. Its cognate antigen is unknown. This beta chain is a stray sequence in a library constructed for alpha chains; its clone size is not meaningful. Time point indicated: sample taken at primary tumor resection. Carried by each TCR cDNA molecule was a unique molecular identifier. TCRdb used MiXCR to reprocess the 5' RACE reads, holding one entry per CDR3 protein. The sample lists 6,000 to 8,000 distinct CDR3 sequences, about 7% occurring once. Trimming took 0 bases from V and 8 from J, leaving 15 bases between them. The CDR3 has 15 amino acids. The sample originates from a study of spatial heterogeneity in lung cancer. Across the whole study: Alpha-chain sequences were detected in numbers that were consistently lower than beta-chain sequences. Study results and caveats: Mutation counts in tumors were tracked by counts of expanded intratumoral alpha and beta TCRs.

This receptor was identified in a female donor with early-stage non-small cell lung cancer. The material was lung tumor tissue, obtained at surgery. This sequence joins TRBV5-3 and TRBJ2-4; D assignment may be TRBD1 or TRBD2 (5 bases each). TRBV5-3 is annotated as an ORF whose role is uncertain. CDR3 coding DNA: TGTGCCAGAAGCTTGGGGGACGACCCCCCGGACATTCAGTACTTC. Amino acid sequence: CARSLGDDPPDIQYF.